The TCR beta chain under discussion was sequenced for a study of blood T cell repertoires in COVID-19. Study-wide background: Nucleic acid was either cDNA or gDNA, and it came from T cells, B-cell-depleted T cells, or PBMCs.

The cohort comprised adults aged roughly 18 to 95 years residing in approximately 22 US areas. Assignment of participants to cohorts was predicated upon participant-reported clinical history. Original processing notes: Amplified reference gene primers provided the basis for estimating nucleated cell counts. Clones were sequenced by immunoSEQ multiplex PCR, and TCRdb holds only the in-frame ones, with some missing. That table gives V, J and clone size, and the DNA gave D and trimming. The sample records about 200,000 clones, around 86% being singletons. Looked up from germline, CDR1 is MNHEY and CDR2 is SVGAGI. This CDR3 spans 14 amino acids. The V gene lost 6 bases and the J gene lost 6 bases, with 16 bases spanning the gap.

Sequencing used PBMCs or T cells enriched from blood (not recorded which). This TCR came from a man aged 35-49 years with acute COVID-19. The rearrangement uses TRBV6-5 and TRBJ2-3; the D gene is possibly TRBD1 (5 bases). Here the CDR3 reads CASRPTVGRDTQYF. For the CDR3, the DNA is TGTGCCAGCAGACCGACGGTGGGGCGGGATACGCAGTATTTT.